This paragraph reports one TCR beta chain. The sample originates from a study of CD8+ T cells in alopecia areata. RNA was isolated and reverse transcribed to cDNA, the sequencing template. Profiled with immunoSEQ multiplex PCR; TCRdb holds only in-frame clones, not every one. Among about 250,000 clones listed, around two thirds were seen once. The CDR3 extends over 16 amino acids. Germline CDR1 and CDR2: SGHNT and YYREEE (reference sequence). V lost 5 bases to trimming and J lost 3 bases; unmatched junction nucleotides: 12. The chain carries TRBV5-4 and TRBJ2-3, with 7 bases fitting TRBD2. This clonotype was sampled from a human donor with alopecia areata. Here the sequenced sample was CD4+ T cells sorted from blood, taken at week 0. The CDR3 loop reads CASSRLAGVLTDTQYF. The DNA for the CDR3 is TGTGCCAGCAGTCGCTTAGCGGGTGTCCTTACAGATACGCAGTATTTT.